The rows below give T cell receptor beta chains drawn from one sample of a study of HIV-infected children after antiretroviral therapy interruption. One entry per CDR3 protein results from TCRdb running MiXCR on the 3' RACE reads. The sample yields about 89,000 distinct CDR3 sequences, about 7% seen once. The sample consisted of CD45RA+ CD4+ T cells from PBMCs, pooled from several time points, taken from a donor given antiretroviral therapy, either interrupted or continuous. Receptors were obtained from a pool of human donors with HIV. The CDR3 runs from the conserved cysteine through the conserved F or W. A D gene is named only where the DNA matches it firmly. Size tells how often a clone was seen (once, few, many) or the class of an expanded clone, and some rows leave it out.

clone size: many
D gene: NA
V gene: TRBV6-5
J gene: TRBJ1-1
CDR3 protein: CASSPQGFAEAFF
CDR3 DNA: TGTGCCAGCAGCCCCCAGGGTTTCGCTGAAGCTTTCTTT

clone size: many
D gene: TRBD2
V gene: TRBV2
J gene: TRBJ2-2
CDR3 protein: CASSETSGSTGELFF
CDR3 DNA: TGTGCCAGCAGTGAGACTAGCGGATCCACCGGGGAGCTGTTTTTT

clone size: many
D gene: NA
V gene: TRBV28
J gene: TRBJ2-1
CDR3 protein: CASSSAQGGAYNEQFF
CDR3 DNA: TGTGCCAGCAGTTCGGCCCAGGGAGGCGCCTACAATGAGCAGTTCTTC

clone size: many
D gene: TRBD2
V gene: TRBV19
J gene: TRBJ2-2
CDR3 protein: CASSIPAGVRTGELFF
CDR3 DNA: TGTGCCAGTAGTATCCCAGCGGGAGTTAGAACCGGGGAGCTGTTTTTT

clone size: many
D gene: TRBD1
V gene: TRBV6-6
J gene: TRBJ1-6
CDR3 protein: CASSHGTDFPLHF
CDR3 DNA: TGTGCCAGCAGCCACGGGACAGATTTTCCCCTCCACTTT

clone size: few
D gene: TRBD2
V gene: TRBV7-2
J gene: TRBJ2-5
CDR3 protein: CASRPNPGLRGGETQYF
CDR3 DNA: TGTGCCAGCAGACCCAATCCGGGACTAAGAGGAGGAGAGACCCAGTACTTC

clone size: NA
D gene: NA
V gene: TRBV7-1
J gene: TRBJ2-1
CDR3 protein: CASSSRPTLGSYNEQFF
CDR3 DNA: TGTGCCAGCAGCTCGAGACCCACCTTGGGCTCCTACAATGAGCAGTTCTTC

clone size: many
D gene: TRBD2
V gene: TRBV2
J gene: TRBJ2-7
CDR3 protein: CASTRSGGSYEQYF
CDR3 DNA: TGTGCCAGCACCCGAAGCGGGGGCTCCTACGAGCAGTACTTC

clone size: many
D gene: TRBD1
V gene: TRBV6-5
J gene: TRBJ2-2
CDR3 protein: CASSYRQGTGELFF
CDR3 DNA: TGTGCCAGCAGTTACCGACAGGGGACCGGGGAGCTGTTTTTT

clone size: many
D gene: NA
V gene: TRBV20-1
J gene: TRBJ2-5
CDR3 protein: CSARVPSKETQYF
CDR3 DNA: TGCAGTGCTAGGGTCCCATCTAAAGAGACCCAGTACTTC

clone size: many
D gene: NA
V gene: TRBV20-1
J gene: TRBJ2-3
CDR3 protein: CSARGGAGGTDTQYF
CDR3 DNA: TGCAGTGCTAGAGGGGGGGCAGGTGGCACAGATACGCAGTATTTT

clone size: few
D gene: TRBD1
V gene: TRBV24-1
J gene: TRBJ2-2
CDR3 protein: CATSDLYASGTGYTGEPFF
CDR3 DNA: TGTGCCACCAGTGATTTGTATGCTTCCGGGACAGGGTACACCGGGGAGCCGTTTTTT

clone size: few
D gene: TRBD2
V gene: TRBV5-1
J gene: TRBJ2-3
CDR3 protein: CASSLAAGEADTQYF
CDR3 DNA: TGCGCCAGCAGCTTGGCGGCGGGGGAGGCAGATACGCAGTATTTT

clone size: many
D gene: NA
V gene: TRBV10-3
J gene: TRBJ2-7
CDR3 protein: CAISQAGGGEDEQYF
CDR3 DNA: TGTGCCATCAGCCAAGCCGGAGGGGGGGAGGACGAGCAGTACTTC

clone size: many
D gene: NA
V gene: TRBV5-5
J gene: TRBJ2-5
CDR3 protein: CASSPGRGQETQYF
CDR3 DNA: TGTGCCAGCAGCCCTGGACGCGGGCAAGAGACCCAGTACTTC

clone size: many
D gene: NA
V gene: TRBV12-3/TRBV12-4
J gene: TRBJ2-7
CDR3 protein: CASSFVGEQYF
CDR3 DNA: TGTGCCAGCAGTTTTGTGGGGGAGCAGTACTTC

clone size: NA
D gene: NA
V gene: TRBV6-6
J gene: TRBJ1-1
CDR3 protein: CASSYSTLVNEAFF
CDR3 DNA: TGTGCCAGCAGTTACTCGACGCTGGTGAATGAAGCTTTCTTT

clone size: NA
D gene: TRBD1
V gene: TRBV12-3/TRBV12-4
J gene: TRBJ1-2
CDR3 protein: CASRRQGQGYGYTF
CDR3 DNA: TGTGCCAGCAGGCGACAGGGTCAGGGGTATGGCTACACCTTC

clone size: few
D gene: NA
V gene: TRBV9
J gene: TRBJ1-2
CDR3 protein: CASSVEPERYYGYTF
CDR3 DNA: TGTGCCAGCAGCGTAGAGCCCGAAAGGTACTATGGCTACACCTTC

clone size: few
D gene: NA
V gene: TRBV7-6
J gene: TRBJ1-2
CDR3 protein: CASSPRGRGGYTF
CDR3 DNA: TGTGCCAGCAGCCCCCGGGGGAGGGGCGGCTACACCTTC

clone size: many
D gene: NA
V gene: TRBV18
J gene: TRBJ2-1
CDR3 protein: CASSLGGDSYNEQFF
CDR3 DNA: TGTGCCAGCTCACTCGGCGGGGACTCCTACAATGAGCAGTTCTTC

clone size: NA
D gene: NA
V gene: TRBV3-1
J gene: TRBJ2-1
CDR3 protein: CASSQPGPGAEQFF
CDR3 DNA: TGTGCCAGCAGCCAGCCGGGACCCGGGGCCGAGCAGTTCTTC

clone size: NA
D gene: NA
V gene: TRBV2
J gene: TRBJ1-5
CDR3 protein: CASSDRISNQPQHF
CDR3 DNA: TGTGCCAGCAGTGACAGAATTAGCAATCAGCCCCAGCATTTT

clone size: many
D gene: NA
V gene: TRBV7-8
J gene: TRBJ2-1
CDR3 protein: CASSFGGQIIPYNEQFF
CDR3 DNA: TGTGCCAGCAGCTTCGGAGGACAGATTATTCCCTACAATGAGCAGTTCTTC